This T cell receptor (beta chain) was observed in a study of cytomegalovirus exposure and HLA in healthy donors. 60 Vbeta and 13 Jbeta primers were used in PCR. Authors' processing steps: It was a later analysis that counted 75 million to 90 million unique TCR beta chains, of which some 9.9 million were shared. Method: immunoSEQ multiplex PCR; TCRdb's copy keeps in-frame clones and lacks some. Clone size and V and J calls were adopted from that table, with D and trimming inferred from the DNA. This specimen shows approximately 80,000 clones; the ten leading clones hold roughly 3.8%. This sequence was found in a man aged 18 to 30 in good health and CMV-seropositive. Sequencing was performed on PBMCs.

The CDR3 DNA follows: TGTGCCAGTAGCGGAAAGACAGGGCCCACCTACGAGCAGTACTTC. It translates to CASSGKTGPTYEQYF. The chain is built from TRBV19 and TRBJ2-7; 7 positions match TRBD1. The CDR3 length is 15 residues. Trimming took 6 bases from V and 2 from J; bases not matched to a gene: 10. Germline V gene data show CDR1 as LNHDA and CDR2 as SQIVND (reference sequence). Together with reference TRBV19 and TRBJ2-7, the CDR3 gives the full variable domain: DGGITQSPKYLFRKEGQNVTLSCEQNLNHDAMYWYRQDPGQGLRLIYYSQIVNDFQKGDIAEGYSVSREKKESFPLTVTSAQKNPTAFYLCASSGKTGPTYEQYFGPGTRLTVT.